This is a list of T cell receptor beta chains from one sample in a study of OX40 agonist ivuxolimab in advanced cancers. The table came from immunoSEQ multiplex PCR; TCRdb's copy has only in-frame clones and leaves some out. The sample lists around 76,000 clones, roughly 90% occurring once. This specimen consisted of CD4+ or CD8+ T cells sorted from blood, obtained in a trial of the OX40 agonist ivuxolimab. The receptors were sampled from an adult with an advanced solid tumor such as melanoma, head and neck, liver or kidney cancer. Each CDR3 is given with its conserved first and last residue. Each record gives: D gene, J gene, V gene, clone size, CDR3 protein, CDR3 DNA. A D gene is named only where the DNA matches it firmly. Size tells how often a clone was seen (once, few, many) or the class of an expanded clone, and some rows leave it out.

.	TRBJ1-2	TRBV4-3	.	CASSQDRGTNYYGYTF	TGCGCCAGCAGCCAAGATCGGGGGACAAACTACTATGGCTACACCTTC
.	TRBJ1-3	TRBV7-7	.	CASSPGGSGNTIYF	TGTGCTAGCAGCCCCGGGGGGTCAGGAAACACCATATATTTT
TRBD1	TRBJ2-7	TRBV9	.	CASSVDQGQQFYEQYF	TGTGCCAGCAGCGTAGATCAGGGACAGCAGTTCTACGAGCAGTACTTC
TRBD1	TRBJ1-6	TRBV5-4	.	CASSKERQGASPLHF	TGTGCCAGCAGCAAAGAACGTCAGGGGGCTTCACCCCTCCACTTT
TRBD1	TRBJ2-7	TRBV28	.	CASSSALGQGSSSYEQYF	TGTGCCAGCAGTTCCGCCCTAGGACAGGGCTCGAGCTCCTACGAGCAGTACTTC
.	TRBJ2-5	TRBV9	.	CASSVGGGETQYF	TGTGCCAGCAGCGTAGGTGGGGGAGAGACCCAGTACTTC
.	TRBJ2-3	TRBV5-1	few	CASSGVTDTQYF	TGCGCCAGCAGCGGCGTAACAGATACGCAGTATTTT
.	TRBJ2-2	TRBV30	few	CAWSRRRANTGELFF	TGTGCCTGGAGTCGCAGGCGAGCGAACACCGGGGAGCTGTTTTTT
TRBD1	TRBJ2-7	TRBV30	once	CAWSVGTGFYEQYF	TGTGCCTGGAGTGTTGGGACAGGGTTTTACGAGCAGTACTTC
TRBD2	TRBJ2-1	TRBV13	.	CASSLWTSGAYNEQFF	TGTGCCAGCAGCTTATGGACTAGCGGGGCGTACAATGAGCAGTTCTTC
.	TRBJ1-2	TRBV7-2	.	CASSLEGRNYGYTF	TGTGCCAGCAGCTTAGAGGGCAGGAACTATGGCTACACCTTC
TRBD1	TRBJ1-2	TRBV7-9	.	CASSSRGLVDYTF	TGTGCCAGCAGCTCCAGGGGGCTGGTTGACTACACCTTC
.	TRBJ1-5	TRBV28	.	CASLRPNQPQHF	TGTGCCAGCCTAAGACCCAATCAGCCCCAGCATTTT
.	TRBJ2-5	TRBV9	.	CASSVSQGGWETQYF	TGTGCCAGCAGCGTGTCACAGGGCGGTTGGGAGACCCAGTACTTC
TRBD2	TRBJ2-2	TRBV11-3	.	CASSSGGAAGELFF	TGTGCCAGCAGCTCCGGGGGGGCGGCCGGGGAGCTGTTTTTT
.	TRBJ2-5	TRBV28	.	CASSGELETQYF	TGTGCCAGCAGTGGGGAACTAGAGACCCAGTACTTC
.	TRBJ2-3	TRBV5-3	.	CARSPGQYADTQYF	TGTGCCAGAAGCCCAGGACAGTACGCAGATACGCAGTATTTT
.	TRBJ1-5	TRBV10-3	.	CAISELQGGQPQHF	TGTGCCATCAGTGAGCTTCAGGGCGGTCAGCCCCAGCATTTT
TRBD2	TRBJ2-4	TRBV5-1	few	CASTSSPGGQASKLF	TGCGCCAGCACCAGCTCACCGGGGGGGCAGGCTAGTAAACTCTTC
TRBD2	TRBJ2-7	TRBV11-2	.	CASSLALSVTGGYEQYF	TGTGCCAGCAGCTTAGCGCTCTCAGTCACGGGGGGGTACGAGCAGTACTTC
.	TRBJ1-6	TRBV5-6	.	CASSLGGQYNSPLHF	TGTGCCAGCAGCTTGGGCGGACAGTATAATTCACCCCTCCACTTT
TRBD1	TRBJ1-1	TRBV7-2	.	CASSLAGQGGPEAFF	TGTGCCAGCAGCTTAGCGGGACAGGGAGGGCCTGAAGCTTTCTTT